Given below is one T cell receptor beta chain in context. After removal of 4 bases from V and 0 bases from J, the junction contained 19 bases not matched to a gene. CDR1 and CDR2 (germline): LGHNA, YNFKEQ. CDR3 size: 21 residues. The assay was immunoSEQ multiplex PCR, and TCRdb's table has in-frame clones only and misses some. The table lists some 60,000 clones, more than 85% of them singletons, with more than 0.3% in the top ten. The data originate from a study of T cell changes during pregnancy in multiple sclerosis. This sequence was found in a female donor with multiple sclerosis, enrolled in a pregnancy study. The V call is TRBV4-2, the J call TRBJ2-1, with 9 nucleotides matching TRBD2. Material: CD4+ T cells from peripheral blood mononuclear cells, obtained in the third trimester of pregnancy. The CDR3 loop reads CASSRTISGGRFQISYNEQFF. CDR3 bases: TGTGCCAGCAGCCGTACCATTAGCGGGGGCCGCTTCCAGATCTCCTACAATGAGCAGTTCTTC.